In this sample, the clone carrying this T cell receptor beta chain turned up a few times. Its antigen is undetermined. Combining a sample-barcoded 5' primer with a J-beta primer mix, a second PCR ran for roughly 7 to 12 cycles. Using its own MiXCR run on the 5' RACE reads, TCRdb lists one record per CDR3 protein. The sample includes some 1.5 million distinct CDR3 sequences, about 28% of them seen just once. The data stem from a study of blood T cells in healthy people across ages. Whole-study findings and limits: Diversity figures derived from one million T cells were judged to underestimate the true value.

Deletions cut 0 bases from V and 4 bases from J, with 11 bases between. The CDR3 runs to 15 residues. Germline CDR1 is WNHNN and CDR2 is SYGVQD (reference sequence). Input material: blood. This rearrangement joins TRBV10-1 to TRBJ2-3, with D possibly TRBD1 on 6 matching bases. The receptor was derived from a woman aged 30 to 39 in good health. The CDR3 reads CASSESLTGSDTQYF. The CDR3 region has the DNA TGCGCCAGCAGTGAGTCTCTGACAGGATCAGATACGCAGTATTTT.